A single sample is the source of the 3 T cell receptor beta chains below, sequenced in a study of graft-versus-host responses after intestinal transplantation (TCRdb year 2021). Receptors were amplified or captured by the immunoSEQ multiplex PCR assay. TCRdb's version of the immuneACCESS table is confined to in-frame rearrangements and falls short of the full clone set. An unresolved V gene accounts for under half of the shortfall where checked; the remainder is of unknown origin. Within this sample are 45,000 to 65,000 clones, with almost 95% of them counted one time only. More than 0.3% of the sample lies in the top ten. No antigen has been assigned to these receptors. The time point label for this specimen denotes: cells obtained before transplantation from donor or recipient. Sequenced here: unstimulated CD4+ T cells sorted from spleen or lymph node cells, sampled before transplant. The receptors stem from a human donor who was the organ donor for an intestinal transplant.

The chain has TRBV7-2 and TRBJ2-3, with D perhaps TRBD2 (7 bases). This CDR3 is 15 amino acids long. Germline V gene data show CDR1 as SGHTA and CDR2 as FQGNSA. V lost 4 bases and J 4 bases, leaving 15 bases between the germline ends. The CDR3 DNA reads TGTGCCAGCAGCTCCTATGCGGGGGCCTCAGATACGCAGTATTTT. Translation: CASSSYAGASDTQYF.

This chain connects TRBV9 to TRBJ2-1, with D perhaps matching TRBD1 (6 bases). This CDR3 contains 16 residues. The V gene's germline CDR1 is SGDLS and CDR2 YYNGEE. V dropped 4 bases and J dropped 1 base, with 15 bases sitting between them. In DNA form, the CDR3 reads TGTGCCAGCAGCCCACGTATAGGGGGTTCCTACAATGAGCAGTTCTTC. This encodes CASSPRIGGSYNEQFF.

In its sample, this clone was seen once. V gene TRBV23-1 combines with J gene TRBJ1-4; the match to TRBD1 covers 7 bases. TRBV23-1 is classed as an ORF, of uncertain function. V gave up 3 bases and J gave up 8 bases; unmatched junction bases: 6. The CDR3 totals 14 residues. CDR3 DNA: TGCGCCAGCAGTCATTCTCGGGACAGCGAAAAACTGTTTTTT. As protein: CASSHSRDSEKLFF.